The sequence of this T cell receptor (beta chain) was determined in a study of T-cell reconstitution after alpha-beta-depleted transplantation in children. Preparation of the TCRbeta library used unique molecular identifiers. TCRdb independently ran MiXCR on the PCR reads; one entry per CDR3 protein. This table has around 200,000 distinct CDR3 sequences, approximately 9% appearing once. The V and J ends lost 2 bases and 5 bases respectively, with 15 bases between them. The CDR3 is 15 amino acids. The germline CDR1 and CDR2 sequences are MGHDK and SYGVNS. This TCR came from a human donor who donated a stem cell graft to a child with acute lymphoblastic leukemia. The chain joins TRBV25-1 to TRBJ1-2; TRBD1 is a possible D gene (6 bases). The source material was PBMCs from the stem cell graft donor, sampled from the stem cell graft. The CDR3 DNA sequence: TGTGCCAGCAGTGAACTCGGGGGGCCTGAATATGGCTACACCTTC. Amino acids: CASSELGGPEYGYTF.